Below are 9 T cell receptor beta chains sequenced from a single sample in a study of blood T cell repertoires in COVID-19. Repertoires were generated with immunoSEQ multiplex PCR, while TCRdb's copy carries only in-frame clones and drops some. This table has a few hundred thousand clones, around 87% appearing once. Material: peripheral blood. These receptor sequences come from an older woman with active or convalescent COVID-19.

The chain combines TRBV10-3 with TRBJ1-2; D remains unclear. Germline CDR1 is ENHRY and CDR2 is SYGVKD. The V gene lost 7 bases and the J gene lost 4 bases, with 19 bases spanning the gap. This CDR3 contains 15 residues. As DNA, the CDR3 is TGTGCCATCAAGGAGGGTAGGGAAGAGGTCTATGGCTACACCTTC. Protein product: CAIKEGREEVYGYTF.

The J gene is TRBJ1-6, the V gene TRBV10-2; D gene uncertain. V was trimmed by 7 bases and J by 9 bases, leaving 19 bases between them. The CDR3 totals 15 residues. Looked up from germline, CDR1 is WSHSY and CDR2 is SAAADI. CDR3 nucleotide sequence: TGCGCCAGCACGGGTCTCTTCCCTCTCATTTCACCCCTCCACTTT. It is translated as CASTGLFPLISPLHF.

J is TRBJ1-5 and V is TRBV18; 10 bases line up with TRBD1. J gave up 2 bases and V 5 bases, and 6 bases lay outside the gene matches. Germline loops: CDR1 KGHSH, CDR2 LQKENI. This CDR3 spans 16 amino acids. The CDR3 DNA is TGTGCCAGCTCAGCCACCGGGACAGGGGGCAATCAGCCCCAGCATTTT. Protein sequence: CASSATGTGGNQPQHF.

This chain connects TRBV3-1 (or the pseudogene TRBV3-2) to TRBJ1-4, with a tentative D call TRBD1 (6 bases). Trimming cost V 3 bases and J 11 bases, with 10 bases left between them. The CDR3 extends over 12 amino acids. Germline CDR1 reads LGHDT; CDR2 reads YNNKEL (reference sequence). The CDR3 here is CASSQAGVKLFF. In DNA form, the CDR3 reads TGTGCCAGCAGCCAGGCAGGGGTGAAACTGTTTTTT.

The chain carries TRBV6-5 and TRBJ2-2, with unresolved D. In germline, CDR1 is MNHEY, CDR2 SVGAGI. The CDR3 covers 15 residues. V lost 7 bases and J 1 base, leaving 13 bases between the germline ends. The DNA for the CDR3 is TGTGCCAGCACCCCGAGCAGGTTGAACACCGGGGAGCTGTTTTTT. Amino acids: CASTPSRLNTGELFF.

Written as DNA, the CDR3 is TGCAGTGCTAGTATAAGTACGGCGATCGGAGATGCTAGCACAGATACGCAGTATTTT. Protein: CSASISTAIGDASTDTQYF. This chain connects TRBV20-1 to TRBJ2-3; D gene unclear. Germline CDR1 DFQATT, CDR2 SNEGSKA (reference sequence). Deletions cut 3 bases from V and 0 bases from J, with 25 bases between. The CDR3 totals 19 residues.

V and J are TRBV27 and TRBJ1-2; TRBD1 might be the D (5 bases). The germline V gene encodes CDR1 MNHEY and CDR2 SMNVEV (reference sequence). This CDR3 has 14 residues. V was shortened by 6 bases and J by 0 bases, with 11 bases between the two germline ends. CDR3: CASSYGQPNYGYTF. As DNA, the CDR3 is TGTGCCAGCAGCTACGGACAACCTAACTATGGCTACACCTTC.

This clone was seen only a few times. The V gene is TRBV7-9, the J gene TRBJ2-1; D is perhaps TRBD2 (6 bases). Deletions cut 4 bases from V and 7 bases from J, with 8 bases between. The CDR3 sequence is 12 residues long. Germline values: CDR1 SEHNR, CDR2 FQNEAQ (reference sequence). CDR3 nucleotide sequence: TGTGCCAGCAGCTCGGGGGAAAATGAGCAGTTCTTC. Translating gives CASSSGENEQFF.

The rearrangement joins TRBV5-1 to TRBJ1-1, with D tentatively TRBD1 (6 bases). Looked up from germline, CDR1 is SGHRS and CDR2 is YFSETQ. V was clipped by 4 bases and J by 4 bases, with 11 bases between them. The CDR3 totals 13 residues. CDR3 in amino acids: CASSEQGGTEAFF. The CDR3 DNA is TGCGCCAGCAGCGAACAGGGTGGCACTGAAGCTTTCTTT.